A single sample gave rise to the 28 T cell receptor beta chains below, sequenced in a study of cytomegalovirus exposure and HLA in healthy donors. Sequencing was performed with immunoSEQ multiplex PCR; in TCRdb, only in-frame clones are kept and a portion is missing. The sample lists 220,000 or so clones, over 80% seen once, with over 12% in the top ten. Sequencing used PBMCs. These TCRs come from a woman aged 25 to 39 in good health and CMV-seropositive.

The rearrangement uses TRBV12-5 and TRBJ2-1, with 10 bases that match TRBD2. CDR1 and CDR2 from the germline V gene are LGHNT and FRNRAP. V shed 6 bases, J shed 1 base, and the junction held 6 bases outside the gene matches. The CDR3 runs 16 residues. CDR3 sequence reads: CASGPGLAASYNEQFF. Written as DNA, the CDR3 is TGTGCTAGTGGCCCCGGACTAGCGGCTTCCTACAATGAGCAGTTCTTC.

This chain links TRBV2 with TRBJ1-2; D is unclear. The germline V gene has CDR1 SNHLY and CDR2 FYNNEI. V lost 6 bases and J lost 3, with 14 bases in between. This CDR3 is built from 14 residues. The CDR3 nucleotides are TGTGCCAGCAGACTACAAGGGATGGACTATGGCTACACCTTC. Its protein is CASRLQGMDYGYTF.

The chain uses TRBV9 and TRBJ2-2, with 8 bases aligning to TRBD2. Germline lookup yields CDR1 SGDLS and CDR2 YYNGEE. The CDR3 extends over 15 amino acids. With 5 bases clipped from V and 0 bases from J, the junction kept 3 bases outside the gene matches. The CDR3 DNA sequence: TGTGCCAGCAGGACGGGACTAGCGAACACCGGGGAGCTGTTTTTT. This codes for CASRTGLANTGELFF.

This sequence joins TRBV11-2 and TRBJ2-2; weak D call: TRBD2 (6 bases). Trimming cost V 3 bases and J 3 bases, with 8 bases left between them. The CDR3 sequence is 14 residues long. Per the germline V gene, CDR1 is SGHAT and CDR2 is FQNNGV. CDR3: CASSLRGHTGELFF. For the CDR3, the DNA is TGTGCCAGCAGCTTGCGGGGTCACACCGGGGAGCTGTTTTTT.

This clone has just a few counts. CDR3 sequence reads: CAWSVKARGNTGELFF. The CDR3 DNA reads TGTGCCTGGAGTGTAAAGGCCAGGGGTAACACCGGGGAGCTGTTTTTT. The V and J genes are TRBV30 and TRBJ2-2, with D perhaps TRBD1 (6 bases). The CDR3 covers 16 residues. Trimming cost V 0 bases and J 2 bases, with 13 bases left between them. Germline V lookup: CDR1 GTSNPN, CDR2 SVGIG (reference sequence).

V usage is TRBV29-1 and J usage is TRBJ1-1; unclear D gene. The CDR3 is 12 residues long. CDR1 and CDR2 from the germline V gene are SQVTM and ANQGSEA. V lost 3 bases to trimming and J lost 1 base, with 6 bases between them. This CDR3 reads CSVDKRNTEAFF. The CDR3, as DNA: TGCAGCGTTGACAAAAGGAACACTGAAGCTTTCTTT.

This clone has a handful of counts. The DNA for the CDR3 is TGTGCCAGCAGAACAATAGGAGAAGCTGAAGCTTTCTTT. Its translation: CASRTIGEAEAFF. The chain joins TRBV6-5 to TRBJ1-1; D is unclear. Germline CDR1 MNHEY, CDR2 SVGAGI. CDR3 size: 13 residues. Trimming took 6 bases from V and 6 from J, leaving 14 bases between them.

V gene TRBV27 combines with J gene TRBJ2-1, with a tentative D call TRBD2 (6 bases). CDR1 and CDR2 (germline): MNHEY, SMNVEV (reference sequence). This CDR3 region has 17 residues. Trimming cost V 6 bases and J 0 bases, with 18 bases left between them. This CDR3 is CASSSDREGGSYNEQFF. CDR3 in DNA: TGTGCCAGCAGCTCGGACCGAGAGGGAGGCTCCTACAATGAGCAGTTCTTC.

The gene calls are TRBV4-1 and TRBJ1-2; 9 bases match TRBD1. Germline lookup yields CDR1 MGHRA and CDR2 YSYEKL. After removal of 1 base from V and 3 bases from J, the junction contained 3 bases not matched to a gene. The CDR3 sequence is 15 residues long. Here the CDR3 DNA reads TGCGCCAGCAGCCAAGTCACAGGGGGCCACTATGGCTACACCTTC. Its protein is CASSQVTGGHYGYTF.

This clone was seen only a few times. This chain connects TRBV28 to TRBJ2-6; a possible D gene is TRBD2 (6 bases). The CDR3 is 16 residues long. The germline V gene has CDR1 MDHEN and CDR2 SYDVKM. V dropped 7 bases and J dropped 0 bases, with 13 bases sitting between them. CDR3 amino acids: CASTGSGVSGANVLTF. CDR3 nucleotides: TGTGCCAGCACCGGGTCGGGGGTCTCTGGGGCCAACGTCCTGACTTTC.

The V call is TRBV7-9, the J call TRBJ2-2; D is unclear. Trimming removed 2 bases from V and 6 bases from J, with 10 bases in between. CDR3 size: 14 residues. Germline V CDR1 and CDR2: SEHNR, FQNEAQ (reference sequence). CDR3 loop: CASSLRAEAGELFF. Written as DNA, the CDR3 is TGTGCCAGCAGCTTAAGGGCCGAAGCCGGGGAGCTGTTTTTT. Full variable domain (remainder filled in from reference TRBV7-9 and TRBJ2-2): DTGVSQNPRHKITKRGQNVTFRCDPISEHNRLYWYRQTLGQGPEFLTYFQNEAQLEKSRLLSDRFSAERPKGSFSTLEIQRTEQGDSAMYLCASSLRAEAGELFFGEGSRLTVL.

V is TRBV28 and J is TRBJ1-2; no clear D gene. The CDR3 is 14 residues long. Germline values: CDR1 MDHEN, CDR2 SYDVKM. Trimming shortened V by 2 bases and J by 4 bases, and 11 bases separated the two germline ends. CDR3 protein: CASSLGRRRYGYTF. The CDR3 DNA sequence: TGTGCCAGCAGTTTAGGCCGTAGGCGCTATGGCTACACCTTC.

J is TRBJ1-1 and V is TRBV29-1; D not certain. Germline CDR1 and CDR2: SQVTM and ANQGSEA. Trimming left V 4 bases short and J 3 bases short, with 9 bases between. The CDR3 totals 12 residues. This chain's CDR3 is CSVGGGDTEAFF. CDR3 in DNA: TGCAGCGTTGGGGGAGGCGACACTGAAGCTTTCTTT. Using reference TRBV29-1 and TRBJ1-1 for the parts outside the CDR3, the full variable domain is SAVISQKPSRDICQRGTSLTIQCQVDSQVTMMFWYRQQPGQSLTLIATANQGSEATYESGFVIDKFPISRPNLTFSTLTVSNMSPEDSSIYLCSVGGGDTEAFFGQGTRLTVV.

CDR3: CASSFPPGQATGELFF. CDR3 DNA: TGTGCCAGTAGTTTTCCACCGGGACAGGCTACCGGGGAGCTGTTTTTT. V and J are TRBV19 and TRBJ2-2, with 8 bases aligning to TRBD1. V was clipped by 5 bases and J by 5 bases; unmatched bases: 10. From germline, CDR1 is LNHDA and CDR2 SQIVND (reference sequence). This CDR3 contains 16 residues.

CDR3 nucleotide sequence: TGTGCCAGCAGCTTTTTAGCGGGAGGTTTTGATACGCAGTATTTT. Encoded protein: CASSFLAGGFDTQYF. This chain joins TRBV7-2 and TRBJ2-3; the match to TRBD2 covers 10 bases. The germline gives CDR1 SGHTA, CDR2 FQGNSA. The trim removed 3 bases at V and 6 bases at J, leaving 6 bases unmatched. CDR3 length equals 15 residues.

The J gene is TRBJ2-7, the V gene TRBV4-2; no firm D call. Germline lookup yields CDR1 LGHNA and CDR2 YNFKEQ. The CDR3 runs 12 residues. V was pared by 3 bases and J by 3 bases, with 6 bases between. This chain's CDR3 is CASSQSGYEQYF. The CDR3 DNA reads as TGTGCCAGCAGCCAGAGTGGCTACGAGCAGTACTTC.

This clone was recorded a few times. The chain carries TRBV19 and TRBJ1-5; 7 nucleotides match TRBD1. Germline CDR1 LNHDA, CDR2 SQIVND (reference sequence). The CDR3 is 15 amino acids. The V segment lost 3 bases and the J segment 2 bases; nucleotides outside the gene matches: 4. The CDR3 here is CASSMGGQGNQPQHF. Here the CDR3 DNA reads TGTGCCAGTAGTATGGGCGGACAGGGCAATCAGCCCCAGCATTTT.

The chain has TRBV6-1 and TRBJ1-5; 10 bases agree with TRBD1. Trimming cost V 1 base and J 7 bases; bases outside gene matches: 13. The CDR3 consists of 18 residues. CDR1 and CDR2 (germline): MNHNS, SASEGT. CDR3 in DNA: TGTGCCAGCAGTGAAGACGGGACAGGGGAGTGGATCCCCCAGCCCCAGCATTTT. Protein sequence: CASSEDGTGEWIPQPQHF.

The sample holds one count of this clone. V usage is TRBV7-8 and J usage is TRBJ1-2, with TRBD1 matching over 8 bases. Germline lookup yields CDR1 SGHVS and CDR2 FQNEAQ. V lost 5 bases, J lost 7 bases, and 6 bases stayed unmatched. The CDR3 loop spans 13 amino acids. In DNA, the CDR3 is TGTGCCAGCAGCCAGGACAGGGCCAGTGGCTACACCTTC. Its translation: CASSQDRASGYTF.

The genes are TRBV2 and TRBJ2-2, with 10 bases that match TRBD2. The length of the CDR3 is 14 residues. Trimming at V came to 8 bases and at J to 5 bases, leaving 5 bases not matched to a gene. Germline V gene data show CDR1 as SNHLY and CDR2 as FYNNEI. The chain's CDR3 is CASRGLARTGELFF. As DNA, the CDR3 is TGTGCCAGCCGGGGACTAGCGAGGACCGGGGAGCTGTTTTTT.

The V call is TRBV6-5, the J call TRBJ1-5; D remains ambiguous. V lost 5 bases, J lost 11 bases, and 13 bases lay in between. CDR3 size: 12 residues. Germline assignment: CDR1 MNHEY and CDR2 SVGAGI. The CDR3 DNA reads as TGTGCCAGCAGTCGCGCCGGGGAAACCCAGCATTTT. Residues: CASSRAGETQHF.

The chain recombines TRBV28 with TRBJ2-1, with D possibly being TRBD1 (6 bases). In germline, CDR1 is MDHEN, CDR2 SYDVKM. V was clipped by 4 bases and J by 4 bases, with 14 bases between them. The CDR3 sequence is 15 residues long. Here the CDR3 reads CASSYIQGSYNEQFF. CDR3 DNA sequence: TGTGCCAGCAGTTATATCCAGGGGTCTTACAATGAGCAGTTCTTC. Using reference TRBV28 and TRBJ2-1 for the parts outside the CDR3, the full variable domain is DVKVTQSSRYLVKRTGEKVFLECVQDMDHENMFWYRQDPGLGLRLIYFSYDVKMKEKGDIPEGYSVSREKKERFSLILESASTNQTSMYLCASSYIQGSYNEQFFGPGTRLTVL.

The rearrangement links TRBV4-1 to TRBJ2-1; D may be TRBD2 (5 bases). The CDR3 is 16 residues long. Trimming pared 1 base from V and 0 bases from J, leaving 10 bases between. In germline, CDR1 is MGHRA, CDR2 YSYEKL. CDR3 loop: CASSQGAGYSYNEQFF. For the CDR3, the DNA is TGCGCCAGCAGCCAAGGCGCGGGCTACTCCTACAATGAGCAGTTCTTC.

This clone came up many times. The chain couples TRBV27 to TRBJ1-1; D unresolved. Germline loops: CDR1 MNHEY, CDR2 SMNVEV (reference sequence). Deletions cut 5 bases from V and 1 base from J, with 26 bases between. This CDR3 is 19 amino acids long. For the CDR3, the DNA is TGTGCCAGCAGTCGTAGCGCACACTGGGCAGGCCTTCGGAACACTGAAGCTTTCTTT. It yields the protein CASSRSAHWAGLRNTEAFF.

The chain carries TRBV6-5 and TRBJ2-7, with unresolved D. Germline V gene lookup returns CDR1 MNHEY and CDR2 SVGAGI. The CDR3 has 15 residues. The V gene lost 1 base and the J gene lost 4 bases, with 14 bases spanning the gap. The CDR3 DNA reads TGTGCCAGCAGTTACTTGGGGAATCGACGGTACGAGCAGTACTTC. Protein product: CASSYLGNRRYEQYF.

This rearrangement joins TRBV6-1 to TRBJ1-4; D is perhaps TRBD1 (5 bases). The CDR3 consists of 14 residues. V was pared by 3 bases and J by 8 bases, with 13 bases between. Per germline, CDR1 MNHNS and CDR2 SASEGT. CDR3 DNA: TGTGCCAGCAGTGAGACGGGGGGATACGAAAAACTGTTTTTT. Encoded protein: CASSETGGYEKLFF.

The V call is TRBV5-1, the J call TRBJ2-1; possibly TRBD2 for D (6 bases). There are 14 residues in the CDR3. Germline lookup yields CDR1 SGHRS and CDR2 YFSETQ. Trimming pared 5 bases from V and 4 bases from J, leaving 13 bases between. This CDR3 reads CASREGGVYNEQFF. CDR3 nucleotides: TGCGCCAGCAGAGAGGGCGGGGTTTACAATGAGCAGTTCTTC.

V gene TRBV30 combines with J gene TRBJ1-5; TRBD1 agrees at 8 bases. V gave up 3 bases and J gave up 7 bases; unmatched junction bases: 8. Germline V lookup: CDR1 GTSNPN, CDR2 SVGIG (reference sequence). This CDR3 has 14 residues. CDR3 sequence: CAWREGQGGQPQHF. CDR3 sequence (DNA): TGTGCCTGGAGGGAAGGACAGGGTGGGCAGCCCCAGCATTTT.